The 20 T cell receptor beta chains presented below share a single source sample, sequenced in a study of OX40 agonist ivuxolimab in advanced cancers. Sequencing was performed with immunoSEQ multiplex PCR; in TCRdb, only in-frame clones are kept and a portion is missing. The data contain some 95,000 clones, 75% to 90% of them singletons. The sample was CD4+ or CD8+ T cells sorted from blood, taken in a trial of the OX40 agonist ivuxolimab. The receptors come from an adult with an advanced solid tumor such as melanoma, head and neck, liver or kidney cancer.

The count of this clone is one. The CDR3 sequence: CSASWGTGQFF. DNA of the CDR3: TGCAGTGCTAGCTGGGGTACTGGGCAGTTCTTC. V and J are TRBV20-1 and TRBJ2-1; no definite D call. The CDR3 sequence is 11 residues long. Germline V gene lookup returns CDR1 DFQATT and CDR2 SNEGSKA (reference sequence). V gave up 3 bases and J gave up 12 bases, with 12 bases separating them.

Here the CDR3 reads CASRNGDRDTEAFF. CDR3 sequence (DNA): TGTGCCAGCCGAAACGGGGACAGGGATACTGAAGCTTTCTTT. The chain recombines TRBV6-4 with TRBJ1-1; TRBD1 aligns across 9 bases. The V segment lost 8 bases and the J segment 5 bases; nucleotides outside the gene matches: 9. Germline V gene lookup returns CDR1 MRHNA and CDR2 SNTAGT. This CDR3 has 14 residues.

The CDR3 coding sequence is TGTGCCAGCAGTTACACAGGAAATGAAAAACTGTTTTTT. It codes for CASSYTGNEKLFF. This rearrangement joins TRBV7-2 to TRBJ1-4, with a tentative D call TRBD1 (5 bases). The CDR3 totals 13 residues. V lost 6 bases and J lost 5, with 10 bases in between. Germline V lookup: CDR1 SGHTA, CDR2 FQGNSA. Filled out from reference TRBV7-2 and TRBJ1-4, the complete variable domain reads GAGVSQSPSNKVTEKGKDVELRCDPISGHTALYWYRQSLGQGLEFLIYFQGNSAPDKSGLPSDRFSAERTGGSVSTLTIQRTQQEDSAVYLCASSYTGNEKLFFGSGTQLSVL.

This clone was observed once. The DNA of the CDR3 is TGTGCCAGCAGTTGGCTCCCCGGACAAGTTCTGTTTTTT. Encoded protein: CASSWLPGQVLFF. The V call is TRBV27, the J call TRBJ1-4, with D possibly being TRBD1 (5 bases). Looked up from germline, CDR1 is MNHEY and CDR2 is SMNVEV (reference sequence). The CDR3 runs 13 residues. V lost 4 bases and J 14 bases, leaving 17 bases between the germline ends.

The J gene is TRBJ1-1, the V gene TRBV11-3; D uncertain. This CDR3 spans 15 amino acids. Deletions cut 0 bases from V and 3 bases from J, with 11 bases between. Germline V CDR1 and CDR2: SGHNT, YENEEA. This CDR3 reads CASSLDGQAYTEAFF. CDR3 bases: TGTGCCAGCAGCTTAGACGGGCAGGCCTACACTGAAGCTTTCTTT.

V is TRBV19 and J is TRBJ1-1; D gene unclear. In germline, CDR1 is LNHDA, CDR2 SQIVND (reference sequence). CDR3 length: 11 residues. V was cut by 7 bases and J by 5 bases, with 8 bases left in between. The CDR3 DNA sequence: TGTGCCAGTAAGGGTAGAACTGAAGCTTTCTTT. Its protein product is CASKGRTEAFF.

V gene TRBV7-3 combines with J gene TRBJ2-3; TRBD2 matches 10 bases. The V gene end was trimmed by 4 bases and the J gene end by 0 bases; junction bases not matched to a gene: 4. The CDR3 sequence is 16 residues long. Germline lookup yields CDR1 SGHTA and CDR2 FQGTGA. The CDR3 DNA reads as TGTGCCAGCAGCTCAGGGACTAGCGCCAGCACAGATACGCAGTATTTT. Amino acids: CASSSGTSASTDTQYF.

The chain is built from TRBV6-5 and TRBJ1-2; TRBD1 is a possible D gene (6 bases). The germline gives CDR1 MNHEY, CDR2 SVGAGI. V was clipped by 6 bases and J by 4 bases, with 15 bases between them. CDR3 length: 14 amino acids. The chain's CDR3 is CASSPPGTLYGYTF. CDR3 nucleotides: TGTGCCAGCAGCCCCCCCGGGACACTCTATGGCTACACCTTC.

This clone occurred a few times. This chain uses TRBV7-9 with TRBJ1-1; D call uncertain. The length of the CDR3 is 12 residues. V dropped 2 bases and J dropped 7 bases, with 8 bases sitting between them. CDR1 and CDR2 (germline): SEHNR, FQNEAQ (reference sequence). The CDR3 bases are TGTGCCAGCAGCTTAACGGCCAATGAAGCTTTCTTT. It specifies CASSLTANEAFF.

The CDR3 spells CASSLTPNEKLFF. The CDR3 bases are TGTGCCAGCAGCCTCACTCCTAATGAAAAACTGTTTTTT. The V call is TRBV6-5, the J call TRBJ1-4; D call uncertain. The CDR3 is 13 residues long. Germline CDR1 reads MNHEY; CDR2 reads SVGAGI. Trimming took 6 bases from V and 3 from J, leaving 8 bases between them.

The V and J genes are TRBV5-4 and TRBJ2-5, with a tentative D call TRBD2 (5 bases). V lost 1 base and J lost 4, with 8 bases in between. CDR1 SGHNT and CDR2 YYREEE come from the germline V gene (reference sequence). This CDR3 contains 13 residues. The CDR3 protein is CASSLSGRETQYF. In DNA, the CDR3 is TGTGCCAGCAGCTTGAGTGGGAGAGAGACCCAGTACTTC.

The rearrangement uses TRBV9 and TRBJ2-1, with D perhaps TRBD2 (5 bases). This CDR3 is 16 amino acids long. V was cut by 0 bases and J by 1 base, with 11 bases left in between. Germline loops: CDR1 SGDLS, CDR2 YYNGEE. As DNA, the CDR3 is TGTGCCAGCAGCGTAGCTGGGAGTTGGTCCTACAATGAGCAGTTCTTC. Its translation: CASSVAGSWSYNEQFF.

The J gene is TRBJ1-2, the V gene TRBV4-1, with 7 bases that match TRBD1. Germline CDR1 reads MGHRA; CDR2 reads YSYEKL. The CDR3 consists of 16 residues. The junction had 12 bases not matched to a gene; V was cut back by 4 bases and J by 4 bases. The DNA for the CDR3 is TGCGCCAGCAGCCCCGGGACAGTCAGAGGTGGCTATGGCTACACCTTC. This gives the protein CASSPGTVRGGYGYTF.

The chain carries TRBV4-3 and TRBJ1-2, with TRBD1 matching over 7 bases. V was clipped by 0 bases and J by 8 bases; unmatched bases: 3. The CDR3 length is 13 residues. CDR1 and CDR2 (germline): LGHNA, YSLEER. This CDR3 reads CASSQESGGGYTF. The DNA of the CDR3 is TGCGCCAGCAGCCAAGAATCAGGGGGAGGCTACACCTTC.

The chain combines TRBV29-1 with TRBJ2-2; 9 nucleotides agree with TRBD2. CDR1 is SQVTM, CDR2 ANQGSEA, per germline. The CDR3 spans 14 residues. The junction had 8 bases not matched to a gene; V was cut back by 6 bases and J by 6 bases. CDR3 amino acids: CSVAGTSLSGELFF. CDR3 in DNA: TGCAGCGTAGCCGGGACTAGCTTATCCGGGGAGCTGTTTTTT.

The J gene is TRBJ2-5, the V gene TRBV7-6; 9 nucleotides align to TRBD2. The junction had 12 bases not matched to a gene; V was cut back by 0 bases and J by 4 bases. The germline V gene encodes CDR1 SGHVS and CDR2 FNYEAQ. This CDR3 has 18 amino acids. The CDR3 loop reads CASSLASVASGTPETQYF. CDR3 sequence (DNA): TGTGCCAGCAGCTTAGCGTCAGTGGCTAGCGGGACCCCAGAGACCCAGTACTTC.

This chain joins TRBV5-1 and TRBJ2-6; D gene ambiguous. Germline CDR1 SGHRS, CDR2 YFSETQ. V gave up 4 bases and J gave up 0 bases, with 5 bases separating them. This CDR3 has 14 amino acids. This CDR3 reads CASSGDSGANVLTF. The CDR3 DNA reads TGCGCCAGCAGCGGGGACTCTGGGGCCAACGTCCTGACTTTC.

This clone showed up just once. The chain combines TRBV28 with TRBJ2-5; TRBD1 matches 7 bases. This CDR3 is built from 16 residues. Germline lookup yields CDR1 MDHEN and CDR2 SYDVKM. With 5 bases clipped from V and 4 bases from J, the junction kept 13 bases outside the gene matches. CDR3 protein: CASSPLTGYGRETQYF. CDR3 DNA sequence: TGTGCCAGCAGTCCCCTGACAGGGTATGGACGAGAGACCCAGTACTTC. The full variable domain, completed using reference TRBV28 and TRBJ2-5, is DVKVTQSSRYLVKRTGEKVFLECVQDMDHENMFWYRQDPGLGLRLIYFSYDVKMKEKGDIPEGYSVSREKKERFSLILESASTNQTSMYLCASSPLTGYGRETQYFGPGTRLLVL.

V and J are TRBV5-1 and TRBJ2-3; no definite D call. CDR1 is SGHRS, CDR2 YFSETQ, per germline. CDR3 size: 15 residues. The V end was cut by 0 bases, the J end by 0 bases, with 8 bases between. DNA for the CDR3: TGCGCCAGCAGCTTGGGGGTACGGAGCACAGATACGCAGTATTTT. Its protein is CASSLGVRSTDTQYF. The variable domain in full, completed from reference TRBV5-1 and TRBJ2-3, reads KAGVTQTPRYLIKTRGQQVTLSCSPISGHRSVSWYQQTPGQGLQFLFEYFSETQRNKGNFPGRFSGRQFSNSRSEMNVSTLELGDSALYLCASSLGVRSTDTQYFGPGTRLTVL.

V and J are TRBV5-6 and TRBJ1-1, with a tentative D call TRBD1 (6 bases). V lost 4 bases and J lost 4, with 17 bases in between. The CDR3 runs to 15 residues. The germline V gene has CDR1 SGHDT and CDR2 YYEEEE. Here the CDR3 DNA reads TGTGCCAGCAGCCCCCTAGGGGGGAGAGGCACTGAAGCTTTCTTT. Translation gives CASSPLGGRGTEAFF.